The 17 T cell receptor beta chains presented below share a single source sample, sequenced in a study of beta chain features in type 1 diabetes. Findings of the study overall: All four CD4+ subsets of Type 1 diabetes patients contained TCRB CDR3s that were moderately but significantly shorter.

Investigators reverse transcribed all isolated RNA, so they sequenced expressed TCRB transcripts. Assay: immunoSEQ multiplex PCR; the TCRdb copy retains only in-frame clones and omits some. The sample has about 260,000 clones, about 20% seen once. Antigens of these TCRs are unknown. Sequences were obtained from naive CD4+ T cells from blood. All receptors derive from a woman aged 40 to 50 with type 1 diabetes.

This clone was detected a few times. J is TRBJ2-5 and V is TRBV7-9; D is uncertain. Germline CDR1 SEHNR, CDR2 FQNEAQ (reference sequence). The V gene lost 10 bases and the J gene lost 1 base, with 13 bases spanning the gap. The CDR3 sequence is 13 residues long. The CDR3: CATASPGQETQYF. CDR3 coding DNA: TGTGCCACCGCATCCCCGGGCCAAGAGACCCAGTACTTC.

V gene TRBV2 combines with J gene TRBJ1-1; D ambiguous. Germline CDR1 is SNHLY and CDR2 is FYNNEI. V lost 1 base and J 6 bases, leaving 9 bases between the germline ends. This CDR3 is built from 13 residues. In DNA, the CDR3 is TGTGCCAGCAGTGAAGTAAGAAGCGCTGAAGCTTTCTTT. Translating it yields CASSEVRSAEAFF.

This clone was recorded only once. The chain carries TRBV28 and TRBJ2-3, with 8 bases fitting TRBD1. From germline, CDR1 is MDHEN and CDR2 SYDVKM. The CDR3 extends over 15 amino acids. J gave up 2 bases and V 5 bases, and 6 bases lay outside the gene matches. CDR3 sequence (DNA): TGTGCCAGCAGTGTGCCGGGACAGGCCACAGATACGCAGTATTTT. Its protein is CASSVPGQATDTQYF.

This clone has a handful of counts. The chain recombines TRBV29-1 with TRBJ2-7; TRBD2 matches at 14 bases. This CDR3 is built from 14 residues. With 5 bases clipped from V and 6 bases from J, the junction kept 6 bases outside the gene matches. CDR1 and CDR2 (germline): SQVTM, ANQGSEA. CDR3 DNA sequence: TGCAGCGTTTTCCTTGGACTAGCGGGAGGCGAGCAGTACTTC. Translation: CSVFLGLAGGEQYF.

This clone appeared a single time. The V and J genes are TRBV2 and TRBJ2-7; 8 bases match TRBD1. The CDR3 has 14 amino acids. From germline, CDR1 is SNHLY and CDR2 FYNNEI. V lost 7 bases to trimming and J lost 3 bases; unmatched junction nucleotides: 8. The CDR3: CASTLGQGFYEQYF. In DNA, the CDR3 is TGTGCCAGCACTTTAGGACAGGGCTTCTACGAGCAGTACTTC.

V and J are TRBV7-3 and TRBJ1-1; tentative D call: TRBD1 (6 bases). Germline loops: CDR1 SGHTA, CDR2 FQGTGA. This CDR3 contains 13 residues. V was pared by 4 bases and J by 5 bases, with 11 bases between. The DNA for the CDR3 is TGTGCCAGCAGCTCCCAGGGGATTACTGAAGCTTTCTTT. Residues: CASSSQGITEAFF.

This clone was observed a few times. The chain combines TRBV29-1 with TRBJ1-2, with no clear D. Germline assignment: CDR1 SQVTM and CDR2 ANQGSEA. The CDR3 totals 11 residues. V was trimmed by 1 base and J by 4 bases, leaving 4 bases between them. DNA of the CDR3: TGCAGCGTTGAAGTCGGCTATGGCTACACCTTC. Its protein product is CSVEVGYGYTF.

This clone came up a few times. The rearrangement joins TRBV4-3 to TRBJ2-3; 11 bases align to TRBD1. The germline gives CDR1 LGHNA, CDR2 YSLEER. This CDR3 has 16 amino acids. J gave up 3 bases and V 3 bases, and 5 bases lay outside the gene matches. CDR3 loop: CASSHSGTGGTDTQYF. In nucleotides, the CDR3 is TGCGCCAGCAGCCACTCCGGGACAGGGGGAACAGATACGCAGTATTTT.

This clone was observed a handful of times. In nucleotides, the CDR3 is TGTGCCAGCAGGGGGGGGAACAATCAGCCCCAGCATTTT. Protein sequence: CASRGGNNQPQHF. The genes are TRBV6-5 and TRBJ1-5; TRBD1 might be the D (5 bases). Deletions cut 6 bases from V and 3 bases from J, with 9 bases between. Germline values: CDR1 MNHEY, CDR2 SVGAGI. CDR3 size: 13 residues.

There are a few counts of this clone. J is TRBJ1-3 and V is TRBV29-1, with 8 bases that match TRBD1. Germline V lookup: CDR1 SQVTM, CDR2 ANQGSEA. The J segment lost 4 bases and the V segment lost 7 bases, leaving 6 bases of the junction unmatched. CDR3 size: 13 residues. Here the CDR3 DNA reads TGCAGCGCTCGGACAGGGTCCGGAAACACCATATATTTT. Translating gives CSARTGSGNTIYF.

A few counts support this clone. The chain employs TRBV30 and TRBJ2-7, with D possibly matching TRBD2 (6 bases). The length of the CDR3 is 14 residues. Germline CDR1 GTSNPN, CDR2 SVGIG (reference sequence). V was pared by 2 bases and J by 6 bases, with 17 bases between. The CDR3 here is CAWSYGGIRGEQYF. Here the CDR3 DNA reads TGTGCCTGGAGTTATGGGGGGATTCGGGGCGAGCAGTACTTC.

The V and J genes are TRBV4-1 and TRBJ1-5; 9 bases fit TRBD1. Losses at the gene ends were 5 bases for V and 6 bases for J; bases not matched to a gene: 5. The CDR3 runs 14 residues. Germline CDR1 MGHRA, CDR2 YSYEKL. The CDR3 coding sequence is TGCGCCAGCAGCGTGGGACAGGGAATTCAGCCCCAGCATTTT. Amino acid sequence: CASSVGQGIQPQHF.

This rearrangement joins TRBV7-2 to TRBJ2-1; 13 nucleotides line up with TRBD2. Germline CDR1 SGHTA, CDR2 FQGNSA. The V segment lost 1 base and the J segment 7 bases; nucleotides outside the gene matches: 4. There are 16 residues in the CDR3. CDR3 amino acids: CASSLGGLAGRNEQFF. The CDR3 DNA sequence: TGTGCCAGCAGCTTAGGGGGACTAGCGGGGAGGAATGAGCAGTTCTTC.

This clone was counted a few times. The chain joins TRBV7-2 to TRBJ1-4, with 7 bases lining up with TRBD1. This CDR3 is built from 16 residues. J gave up 3 bases and V 2 bases, and 6 bases lay outside the gene matches. Germline CDR1 reads SGHTA; CDR2 reads FQGNSA. DNA of the CDR3: TGTGCCAGCAGCTTACCGAGGGGGCAAGCTAATGAAAAACTGTTTTTT. Its translation: CASSLPRGQANEKLFF.

The J gene is TRBJ2-7, the V gene TRBV28; TRBD2 might be the D (6 bases). The CDR3 runs to 14 residues. V was clipped by 4 bases and J by 3 bases, with 13 bases between them. Germline CDR1 reads MDHEN; CDR2 reads SYDVKM. The CDR3 is CASSSGGVYYEQYF. The CDR3 DNA reads TGTGCCAGCAGTTCTGGCGGGGTCTACTACGAGCAGTACTTC. Combining the CDR3 with reference TRBV28 and TRBJ2-7 gives the whole variable domain DVKVTQSSRYLVKRTGEKVFLECVQDMDHENMFWYRQDPGLGLRLIYFSYDVKMKEKGDIPEGYSVSREKKERFSLILESASTNQTSMYLCASSSGGVYYEQYFGPGTRLTVT.

This clone was seen a handful of times. The rearrangement links TRBV2 to TRBJ1-1; TRBD1 agrees at 8 bases. This CDR3 comprises 13 residues. V dropped 6 bases and J dropped 7; count of bases not matched to a gene: 7. Germline V gene lookup returns CDR1 SNHLY and CDR2 FYNNEI. This CDR3 is CASRGDRGGEAFF. CDR3 in DNA: TGTGCCAGCAGGGGTGACAGGGGTGGTGAAGCTTTCTTT.

The chain employs TRBV19 and TRBJ1-5, with unresolved D. Germline CDR1 reads LNHDA; CDR2 reads SQIVND (reference sequence). The CDR3 totals 12 residues. The V gene lost 5 bases and the J gene lost 6 bases, with 8 bases spanning the gap. This chain's CDR3 is CASSADFQPQHF. The CDR3, as DNA: TGTGCCAGTAGTGCTGACTTTCAGCCCCAGCATTTT.